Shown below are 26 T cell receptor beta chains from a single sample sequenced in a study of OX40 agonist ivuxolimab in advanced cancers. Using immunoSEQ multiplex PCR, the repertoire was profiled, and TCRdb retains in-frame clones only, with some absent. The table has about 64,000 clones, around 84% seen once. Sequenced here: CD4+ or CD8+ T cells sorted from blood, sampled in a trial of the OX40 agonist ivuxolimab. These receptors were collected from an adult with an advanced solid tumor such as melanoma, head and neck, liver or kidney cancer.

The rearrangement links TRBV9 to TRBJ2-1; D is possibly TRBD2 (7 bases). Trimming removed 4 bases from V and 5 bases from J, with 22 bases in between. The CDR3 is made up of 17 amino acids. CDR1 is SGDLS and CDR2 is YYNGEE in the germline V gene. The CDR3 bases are TGTGCCAGCAGCCCCCTCCCTGCCGGGGGGCCAGACAATGAGCAGTTCTTC. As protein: CASSPLPAGGPDNEQFF.

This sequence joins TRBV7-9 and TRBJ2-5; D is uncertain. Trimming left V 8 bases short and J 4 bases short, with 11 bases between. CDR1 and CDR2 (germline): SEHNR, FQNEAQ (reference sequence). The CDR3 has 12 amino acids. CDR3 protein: CASGKISETQYF. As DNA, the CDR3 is TGTGCCAGCGGAAAGATCTCAGAGACCCAGTACTTC.

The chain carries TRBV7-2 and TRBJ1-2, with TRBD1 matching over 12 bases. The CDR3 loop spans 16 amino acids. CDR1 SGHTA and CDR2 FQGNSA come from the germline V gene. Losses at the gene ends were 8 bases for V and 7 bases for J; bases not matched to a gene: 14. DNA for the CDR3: TGTGCCAGCCCCGAAGAACCGGGACAGGGGGCTTTTGGCTACACCTTC. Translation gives CASPEEPGQGAFGYTF.

DNA of the CDR3: TGTGCCAGCAGGACAGAGAGGGGCGACGGCTACACCTTC. The encoded protein is CASRTERGDGYTF. The chain carries TRBV6-1 and TRBJ1-2; possibly TRBD1 for D (5 bases). Germline loops: CDR1 MNHNS, CDR2 SASEGT. CDR3 size: 13 residues. Trimming stripped 6 bases from V and 8 bases from J, with 16 bases between.

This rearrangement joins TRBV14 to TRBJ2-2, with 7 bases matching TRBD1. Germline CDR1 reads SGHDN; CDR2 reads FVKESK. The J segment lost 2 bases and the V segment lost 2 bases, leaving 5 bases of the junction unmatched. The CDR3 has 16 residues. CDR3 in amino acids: CASSQMGQQNTGELFF. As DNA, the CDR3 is TGTGCCAGCAGCCAAATGGGACAGCAAAACACCGGGGAGCTGTTTTTT.

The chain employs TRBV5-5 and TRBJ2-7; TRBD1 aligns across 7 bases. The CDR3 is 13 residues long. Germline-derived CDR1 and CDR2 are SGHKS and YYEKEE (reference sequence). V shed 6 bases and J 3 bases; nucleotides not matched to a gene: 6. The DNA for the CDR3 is TGTGCCAGCACCGGGACAGCCATCTACGAGCAGTACTTC. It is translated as CASTGTAIYEQYF.

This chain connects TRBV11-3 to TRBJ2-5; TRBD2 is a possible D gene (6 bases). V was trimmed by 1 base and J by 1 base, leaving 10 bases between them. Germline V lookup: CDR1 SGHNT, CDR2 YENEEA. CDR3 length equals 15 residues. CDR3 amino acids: CASSLALGGQETQYF. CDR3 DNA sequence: TGTGCCAGCAGCTTAGCCTTGGGGGGCCAAGAGACCCAGTACTTC.

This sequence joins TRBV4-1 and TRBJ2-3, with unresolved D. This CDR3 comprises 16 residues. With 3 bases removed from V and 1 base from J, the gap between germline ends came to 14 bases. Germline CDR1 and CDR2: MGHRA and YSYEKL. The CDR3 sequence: CASSQTISLGTDTQYF. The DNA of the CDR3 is TGCGCCAGCAGCCAGACCATATCCCTGGGCACAGATACGCAGTATTTT.

The CDR3 nucleotides are TGTGCCATCAGCGCCTACAGTTCCTATGGCTACACCTTC. Protein sequence: CAISAYSSYGYTF. This chain uses TRBV10-3 with TRBJ1-2; D is unclear. The CDR3 spans 13 residues. Deletions cut 6 bases from V and 4 bases from J, with 12 bases between. Germline CDR1 ENHRY, CDR2 SYGVKD.

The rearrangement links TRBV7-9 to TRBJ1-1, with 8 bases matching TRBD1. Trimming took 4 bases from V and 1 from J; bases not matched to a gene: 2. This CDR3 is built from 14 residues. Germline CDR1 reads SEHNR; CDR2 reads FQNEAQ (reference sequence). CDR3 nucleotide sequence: TGTGCCAGCAGCTCGGGACAGGCGAACACTGAAGCTTTCTTT. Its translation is CASSSGQANTEAFF.

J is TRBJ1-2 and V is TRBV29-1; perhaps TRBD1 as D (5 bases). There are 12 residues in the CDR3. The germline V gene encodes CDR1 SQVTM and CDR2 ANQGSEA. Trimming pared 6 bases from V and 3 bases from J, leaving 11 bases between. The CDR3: CSVPRVDYGYTF. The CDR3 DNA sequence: TGCAGCGTACCCAGGGTGGACTATGGCTACACCTTC.

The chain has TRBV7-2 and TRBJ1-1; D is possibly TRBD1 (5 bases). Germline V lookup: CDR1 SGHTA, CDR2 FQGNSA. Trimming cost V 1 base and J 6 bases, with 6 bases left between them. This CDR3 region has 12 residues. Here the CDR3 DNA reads TGTGCCAGCAGCTTAGGGGGACCTGAAGCTTTCTTT. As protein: CASSLGGPEAFF.

The CDR3 DNA reads as TGTGCCAGCAGTTACTCGTCCAGATTCTCCTACGAGCAGTACTTC. Protein sequence: CASSYSSRFSYEQYF. V usage is TRBV6-5 and J usage is TRBJ2-7, with D unclear. Per germline, CDR1 MNHEY and CDR2 SVGAGI. The V and J ends lost 0 bases and 0 bases respectively, with 9 bases between them. The CDR3 runs 15 residues.

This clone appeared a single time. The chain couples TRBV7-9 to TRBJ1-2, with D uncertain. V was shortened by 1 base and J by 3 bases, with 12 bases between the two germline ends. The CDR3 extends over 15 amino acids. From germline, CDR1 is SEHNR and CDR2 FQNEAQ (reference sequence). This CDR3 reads CASSLEAGSDYGYTF. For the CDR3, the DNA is TGTGCCAGCAGCTTAGAAGCGGGATCGGACTATGGCTACACCTTC.

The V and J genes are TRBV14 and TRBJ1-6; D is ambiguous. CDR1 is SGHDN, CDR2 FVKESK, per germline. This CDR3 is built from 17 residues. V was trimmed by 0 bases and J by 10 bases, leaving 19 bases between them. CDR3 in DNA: TGTGCCAGCAGCCAAGATGAGCGGTACAGCGTGGCGTCACCCCTCCACTTT. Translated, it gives CASSQDERYSVASPLHF.

This CDR3 is CASSLIQSSYNEQFF. The CDR3 DNA is TGTGCCAGCAGCTTAATCCAAAGCTCCTACAATGAGCAGTTCTTC. This chain joins TRBV11-3 and TRBJ2-1; D remains unclear. CDR1 is SGHNT, CDR2 YENEEA, per germline. V lost 2 bases, J lost 0 bases, and 8 bases lay in between. This CDR3 spans 15 amino acids.

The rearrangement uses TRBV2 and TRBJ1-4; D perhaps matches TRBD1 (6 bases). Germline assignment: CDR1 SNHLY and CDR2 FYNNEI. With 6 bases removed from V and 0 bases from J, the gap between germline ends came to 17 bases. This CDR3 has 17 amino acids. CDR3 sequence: CASRTGGWTPTNEKLFF. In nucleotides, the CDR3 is TGTGCCAGCAGGACGGGGGGCTGGACCCCAACTAATGAAAAACTGTTTTTT.

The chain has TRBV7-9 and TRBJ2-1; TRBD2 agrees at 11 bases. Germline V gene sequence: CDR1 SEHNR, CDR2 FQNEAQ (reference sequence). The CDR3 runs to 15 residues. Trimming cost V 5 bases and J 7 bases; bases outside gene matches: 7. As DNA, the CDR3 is TGTGCCAGCAGCCAGCTTAGCGGGAGGGCGAATGAGCAGTTCTTC. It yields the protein CASSQLSGRANEQFF. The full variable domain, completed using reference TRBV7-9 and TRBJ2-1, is DTGVSQNPRHKITKRGQNVTFRCDPISEHNRLYWYRQTLGQGPEFLTYFQNEAQLEKSRLLSDRFSAERPKGSFSTLEIQRTEQGDSAMYLCASSQLSGRANEQFFGPGTRLTVL.

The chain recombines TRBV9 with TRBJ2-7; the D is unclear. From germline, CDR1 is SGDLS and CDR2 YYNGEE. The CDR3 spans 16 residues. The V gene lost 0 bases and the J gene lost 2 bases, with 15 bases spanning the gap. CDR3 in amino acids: CASSVDPETPPYEQYF. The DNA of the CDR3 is TGTGCCAGCAGCGTAGACCCGGAAACACCACCCTACGAGCAGTACTTC.

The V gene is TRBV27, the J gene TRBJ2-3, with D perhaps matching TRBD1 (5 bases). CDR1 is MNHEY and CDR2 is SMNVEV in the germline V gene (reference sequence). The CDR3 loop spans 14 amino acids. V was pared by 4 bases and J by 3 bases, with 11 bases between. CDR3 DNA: TGTGCCAGCAGTTCCCCAGGGTTGACAGATACGCAGTATTTT. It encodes CASSSPGLTDTQYF.

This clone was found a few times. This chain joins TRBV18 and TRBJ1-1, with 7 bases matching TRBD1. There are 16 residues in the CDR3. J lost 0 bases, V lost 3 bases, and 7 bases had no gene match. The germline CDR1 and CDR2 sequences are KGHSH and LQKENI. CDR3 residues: CASSPQTGNLNTEAFF. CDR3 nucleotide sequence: TGTGCCAGCTCACCCCAGACAGGGAATCTGAACACTGAAGCTTTCTTT.

CDR3 nucleotide sequence: TGTGCCACCAGCAGAGGGGGGGGGACCGCCCCCGAGCAGTACTTC. It specifies CATSRGGGTAPEQYF. The chain has TRBV15 and TRBJ2-5, with 7 bases that match TRBD2. The J call may be faulty, since TRBJ2-7 better matches the DNA end. Germline V lookup: CDR1 LNHNV, CDR2 YYDKDF (reference sequence). CDR3 length: 15 residues.

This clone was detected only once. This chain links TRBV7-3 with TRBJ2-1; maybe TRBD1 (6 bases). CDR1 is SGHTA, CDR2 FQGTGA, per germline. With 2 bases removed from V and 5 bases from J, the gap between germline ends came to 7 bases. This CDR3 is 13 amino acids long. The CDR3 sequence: CASSLHRDNEQFF. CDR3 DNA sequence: TGTGCCAGCAGCTTACACAGGGACAATGAGCAGTTCTTC.

CDR3 DNA sequence: TGTGCCAGCAGCCCGACGACGGGGAACACTGAAGCTTTCTTT. This sequence encodes CASSPTTGNTEAFF. The chain employs TRBV7-3 and TRBJ1-1; no reliable D call. This CDR3 contains 14 residues. CDR1 is SGHTA, CDR2 FQGTGA, per germline. With 5 bases removed from V and 1 base from J, the gap between germline ends came to 11 bases. The full variable domain, in which reference TRBV7-3 and TRBJ1-1 provide the parts outside the CDR3, is GAGVSQTPSNKVTEKGKYVELRCDPISGHTALYWYRQSLGQGPEFLIYFQGTGAADDSGLPNDRFFAVRPEGSVSTLKIQRTERGDSAVYLCASSPTTGNTEAFFGQGTRLTVV.

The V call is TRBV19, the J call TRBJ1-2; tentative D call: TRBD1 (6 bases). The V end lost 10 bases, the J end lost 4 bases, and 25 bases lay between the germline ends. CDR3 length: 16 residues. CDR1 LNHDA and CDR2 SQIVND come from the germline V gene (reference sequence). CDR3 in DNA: TGTGCCATCTTAACCGGGGGGGGCGTTGAGGGCTATGGCTACACCTTC. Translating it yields CAILTGGGVEGYGYTF.

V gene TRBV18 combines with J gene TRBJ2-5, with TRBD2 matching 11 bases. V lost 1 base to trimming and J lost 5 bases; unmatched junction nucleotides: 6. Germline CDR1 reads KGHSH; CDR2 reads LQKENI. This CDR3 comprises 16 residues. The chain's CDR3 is CASSPRSLAGEETQYF. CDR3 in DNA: TGTGCCAGCTCACCACGGTCACTAGCGGGGGAGGAGACCCAGTACTTC.